Included here is one TCR beta chain sequence, with context. The antigen remains unidentified. Primers used in a second PCR of about 6 to 12 cycles were a sample-barcoded 5' primer and a J-beta primer mix. TCRdb redid the calling of the 5' RACE reads with MiXCR, one entry per CDR3 protein. The data show around 1,500,000 distinct CDR3 sequences, with around two fifths seen just once and approximately 7.9% held by the top ten. This sample was included in a study of blood T cells in healthy people across ages. General study findings and limits: Possibly confounding the expanded clonotype changes was the fact that donor CMV status was unknown.

The CDR3 extends over 16 amino acids. V lost 1 base to trimming and J lost 10 bases; unmatched junction nucleotides: 12. Germline CDR1 and CDR2: LGHNA and YNFKEQ. This clonotype was sampled from a woman younger than 30 in good health. The chain links TRBV4-2 to TRBJ2-7; TRBD2 agrees at 11 bases. What was sequenced was blood. The CDR3 coding sequence is TGTGCCAGCAGCCAAGGTGATAGCGGGAGGGGGGGCTCCCAGTACTTC. As protein: CASSQGDSGRGGSQYF.